This record covers a single T cell receptor (beta chain). This clone was observed a few times. Its antigen is still unknown. Nothing much larger sits one base from this clone, and base qualities are not available. This entry comes from a study of T cell responses to AZD1222 COVID-19 vaccine (dated by TCRdb to about 2021). About the full investigation: TCR sequencing was performed for roughly 250 trial participants, of whom some 200 were given two doses of AZD1222 and approximately 26 were given two doses of MenACWY control vaccine. Trial participants were enrolled by age into subgroups of 18-55, 56-69 and 70-plus years, and around 150, 29 and 61 TCR-sequenced participants, respectively, were included in these subgroups.

Paper-wide results and their limitations: Spike-specific TCR breadth and depth rose significantly after two AZD1222 doses compared with day 0 and with MenACWY recipients. Conclusions about previously exposed vaccinees were limited because only a handful of AZD1222 recipients were SARS-CoV-2 seropositive at baseline. Participants were mostly white British and included more females than males, and it was suggested by the authors that clonal diversity may have been underestimated. In the small 56-69-year group, the increase in depth fell short of significance, most likely because of low power. The whole spike protein was spanned by vaccine-associated CD4 TCRs, and dominant responses were seen in regions 160-218 and 743-854. Because no samples from the day 14 peak response were available, repertoires could be characterized only after the peak T cell response. Reportedly, almost half of the unique spike-specific TCRs recognized epitopes lying outside the regions that are mutated in the B.1.351 and B.1.1.7 variants.

The meaning of the sample's time point label: about 28 days (+/-7) after the second vaccine dose. AZD1222 recipients given second doses at about 4 weeks or at about 12 weeks were pooled, since spike-specific TCR depth and breadth were not found to differ between the two schedules. Samples from vaccinated people were obtained from the UK trials COV001 and COV002, which included a single-blind randomized controlled phase 2/3 trial of AZD1222 (ChAdOx1 nCoV-19) in healthy adults. Trial participant PBMC samples were collected at day 0 and day 28 after the second dose for TCRbeta chain sequencing. The CDR3 regions of human TCRbeta chains were analyzed by immunosequencing. In the authors' own workflow: TCRs in the repertoires were matched against a reference library of SARS-CoV-2-specific TCRs that had been generated with the MIRA antigen-specificity platform. Breadth was defined as the fraction of unique TCRs that were SARS-CoV-2-associated, and depth was defined as the fraction of total T cells that were SARS-CoV-2-associated. Using the MIRA data, each spike-specific TCR was assigned both to the spike region to which the TCR was reactive and to a CD4 or CD8 class. Log10-transformed breadth and depth values were compared by one-way ANOVA with Sidak's multiple comparisons tests. TCRdb's version of the immuneACCESS table is confined to in-frame rearrangements and falls short of the full clone set. An unresolved V gene accounts for under half of the shortfall where checked; the remainder is of unknown origin. That table furnishes V, J and clone size, whereas the DNA furnished D and trimming. The sample table shows roughly 150,000 clones, and around 92% are seen once. The top ten constitute 2.5% to 4% of the sample.

The TCR comes from an adult who received the AZD1222 COVID-19 vaccine. The material was peripheral blood, obtained 28 days after the second AZD1222 dose.

At the DNA level, the sequence is TGCAGCGGCCGGACAGACTACGAGCAGTACTTC. Translated, this is CSGRTDYEQYF. The V and J segments used are TRBV29-1 and TRBJ2-7, with TRBD1 tentatively as D gene (6 bases match). CDR1 SQVTM and CDR2 ANQGSEA are derived from the germline V gene. A distance of 10 bases separates the germline ends of V and J, which lose 7 bases and 3 bases respectively. The CDR3 has 11 amino acids, counting the end cysteine and phenylalanine. Only the CDR3 DNA is retained, 33 bases long and in frame from the first base.